Listed below are T cell receptor beta chains from one sample, sequenced in a study of identical twins. TCRdb called the 5' RACE reads again in MiXCR, with one record for every CDR3 protein. The sample has around 570,000 distinct CDR3 sequences, 7.5% to 10% seen once. The data also belong to a second study, concerning yellow fever vaccine responses in identical twins.

The sequenced sample was PBMCs. The origin of the receptors is a woman between 18 and 30 years old in good health. Both conserved end residues are part of each CDR3. D genes are given only for firm matches. Clone size, where shown, is once, few, many, or a class for clones that have expanded.

V	J	size	D	DNA	CDR3
TRBV20-1	TRBJ1-2	-	TRBD1	TGCAGTGCATCCGGGACAGGTTTCGGTGGCTACACCTTC	CSASGTGFGGYTF
TRBV30	TRBJ2-1	many	TRBD2	TGTGCCTGGAGTGTAAGAAACGGACTAGCGGGCGATGAGCAGTTCTTC	CAWSVRNGLAGDEQFF
TRBV4-3	TRBJ2-7	-	TRBD1	TGCGCCAGCAGCCGAGAACCCGGGACAGGGGGCAGTGAGCAGTACTTC	CASSREPGTGGSEQYF
TRBV7-8	TRBJ1-2	-	-	TGTGCCAGCAGCCAGGAAGCCAACTATGGCTACACCTTC	CASSQEANYGYTF
TRBV7-9	TRBJ2-5	few	-	TGTGCCAGCAGCCTACCGGGCCCCGGGGAGACCCAGTACTTC	CASSLPGPGETQYF
TRBV15	TRBJ2-5	-	TRBD2	TGTGCCACGGAGCTGGCGGGGGTCGGGGAGACCCAGTACTTC	CATELAGVGETQYF
TRBV5-1	TRBJ2-5	many	-	TGCGCCAGCAGCTTGACGCGACAGAGGGGAGAGACCCAGTACTTC	CASSLTRQRGETQYF
TRBV23-1	TRBJ2-1	-	-	TGCGCCAGCAGTCAGTGCTTCGGAGTCTCCTACAATGAGCAGTTCTTC	CASSQCFGVSYNEQFF
TRBV20-1	TRBJ2-3	many	-	TGCAGTGCTAGTCCTCCGGGAGTCACAGATACGCAGTATTTT	CSASPPGVTDTQYF
TRBV2	TRBJ1-1	-	TRBD1	TGTGCCAGGTCCGGACAGGGGGCAGGACGCACTGAAGCTTTCTTT	CARSGQGAGRTEAFF
TRBV7-9	TRBJ1-5	-	-	TGTGCCAGCAGCTACGACAGTAGCAATCAGCCCCAGCATTTT	CASSYDSSNQPQHF
TRBV10-3	TRBJ2-7	many	TRBD1	TGTGCCACCCAGGGGGCCTTCAACTACGAGCAGTACTTC	CATQGAFNYEQYF
TRBV4-3	TRBJ2-7	few	-	TGCGCCAGCAGCCTGGCTTCGGGGGTCTACGAGCAGTACTTC	CASSLASGVYEQYF
TRBV4-2	TRBJ2-3	many	TRBD2	TGTGCCAGCAGCCAAGGACTAGCGGGGTGGGAAGATACGCAGTATTTT	CASSQGLAGWEDTQYF
TRBV10-3	TRBJ2-7	many	-	TGTGCCATCAGTGAGTCCCCCCGGGGGGAGCAGTACTTC	CAISESPRGEQYF
TRBV6-6	TRBJ2-1	many	-	TGTGCCAGCAGAGGTCGGGGGCCCCAGGGGACCTACAATGAGCAGTTCTTC	CASRGRGPQGTYNEQFF
TRBV5-1	TRBJ1-1	-	-	TGCGCCAGCAGCTTGGTCGGGACTAAGGCGGCTGAAGCTTTCTTT	CASSLVGTKAAEAFF
TRBV29-1	TRBJ2-2	-	-	TGCAGCGTTGTAGGGGGTGCGGGGGATGCCGGGGAGCTGTTTTTT	CSVVGGAGDAGELFF
TRBV7-2	TRBJ2-3	many	-	TGTGCCAGCAGTTTAGGAGTCGAAACGCAGTATTTT	CASSLGVETQYF
TRBV11-2	TRBJ2-1	many	-	TGTGCCAGCAGCTTAACGCAAAATGAGCAGTTCTTC	CASSLTQNEQFF
TRBV15	TRBJ2-7	few	TRBD1	TGTGCCACCAGCAGACGGACGGGACAGGGGGTGGACGAGCAGTACTTC	CATSRRTGQGVDEQYF
TRBV11-1	TRBJ2-3	many	TRBD2	TGTGCCAGCAGCCCCGGGGGGGTACGGGGGGCCCTCTCTAGCACAGATACGCAGTATTTT	CASSPGGVRGALSSTDTQYF
TRBV10-3	TRBJ2-1	many	-	TGCGCCATAGGACTCAATACCAATGAGCAGTTCTTC	CAIGLNTNEQFF
TRBV12-5	TRBJ2-2	few	TRBD1	TGTGCTAGTGGTTTGGTAGGGACAGGGAACACCGGGGAGCTGTTTTTT	CASGLVGTGNTGELFF
TRBV5-1	TRBJ2-7	many	TRBD1	TGCGCCAGCAGCCCTGGGACAGGGGGGACCTACGAGCAGTACTTC	CASSPGTGGTYEQYF
TRBV13	TRBJ2-3	-	-	TGTGCCAGCAGATCTCGGGGGAAGGATACGCAGTATTTT	CASRSRGKDTQYF
TRBV12-3/TRBV12-4	TRBJ2-2	-	TRBD1	TGTGCCAGCATGAGGACAGGGGGAAATACCGGGGAGCTGTTTTTT	CASMRTGGNTGELFF
TRBV6-1	TRBJ1-1	many	-	TGTGCCAGCTACAGGGCTATGAACACTGAAGCTTTCTTT	CASYRAMNTEAFF
TRBV12-3/TRBV12-4	TRBJ2-3	many	-	TGTGCCAGCAGTGCCCCTACTAGCACAGATACGCAGTATTTT	CASSAPTSTDTQYF
TRBV11-1	TRBJ2-2	few	TRBD2	TGTGCCAGCAGCCTTCAAGGCGGGAGGGCCTCCAGCACCGGGGAGCTGTTTTTT	CASSLQGGRASSTGELFF
TRBV4-1	TRBJ2-3	-	TRBD2	TGCGCCAGCAGCCAACAGACTAGCGTTGATACGCAGTATTTT	CASSQQTSVDTQYF
TRBV6-2/TRBV6-3	TRBJ2-2	many	-	TGTGCCAGCAGTTCCGGGACCAAAACCGGGGAGCTGTTTTTT	CASSSGTKTGELFF
TRBV3-1	TRBJ2-7	many	-	TGTGCCAGCAGCCAAGGGCTTGTCATAGACGAGCAGTACTTC	CASSQGLVIDEQYF
TRBV28	TRBJ2-1	-	-	TGTGCCAGCAGAGAGTTTGGAGGGGACATAACCTACAATGAGCAGTTCTTC	CASREFGGDITYNEQFF
TRBV20-1	TRBJ2-2	few	TRBD2	TGCAGTGCTAGACTTTATCTAGCGGGGGGTAACGGGGAGCTGTTTTTT	CSARLYLAGGNGELFF
TRBV6-5	TRBJ2-3	many	TRBD2	TGTGCCAGCAGTTTAAGCGGGATGAGAATAGATACGCAGTATTTT	CASSLSGMRIDTQYF
TRBV10-1	TRBJ1-1	few	TRBD1	TGCGCCAGCAGTGAGTCTACAGGGGGGACAAGTGAAGCTTTCTTT	CASSESTGGTSEAFF
TRBV11-2	TRBJ2-7	-	TRBD1	TGTGCCAGCAGCTTACAGCGTCGGACAGGGGGGAGCTCCTACGAGCAGTACTTC	CASSLQRRTGGSSYEQYF
TRBV20-1	TRBJ2-4	few	-	TGCAGTGCTACAAAAGGGACATTCGTCGGACAAAACATTCAGTACTTC	CSATKGTFVGQNIQYF
TRBV6-1	TRBJ2-7	-	TRBD1	TGTGCCAGCAGTCGACAGGGAAAGGCCTACGAGCAGTACTTC	CASSRQGKAYEQYF
TRBV20-1	TRBJ2-7	-	TRBD2	TGCAGTGCTGGAAAACTAGCGGGAAACTCCTACGAGCAGTACTTC	CSAGKLAGNSYEQYF
TRBV29-1	TRBJ1-4	few	-	TGCAGCGTTGAAGAACGGGCCAATGAAAAACTGTTTTTT	CSVEERANEKLFF
TRBV7-2	TRBJ2-7	few	-	TGTGCCAGCAGCCTACGGGACCGCATTGGGGAGCAGTACTTC	CASSLRDRIGEQYF
TRBV15	TRBJ2-7	-	TRBD1	TGTGCCACCAGCAGAGCAGGGACAGGGAACTACGAGCAGTACTTC	CATSRAGTGNYEQYF
TRBV6-5	TRBJ1-2	-	-	TGTGCCAGCAGTTACGCTACAGGGTCCGGTGGCTACACCTTC	CASSYATGSGGYTF
TRBV27	TRBJ2-1	-	TRBD1	TGTGCCAGCAGTTCACTCCCCGGGACAGGGGGTGGGAATGAGCAGTTCTTC	CASSSLPGTGGGNEQFF
TRBV19	TRBJ2-4	few	-	TGTGCCAGTAGTATAGACAGGATAGCCAAAAACATTCAGTACTTC	CASSIDRIAKNIQYF
TRBV29-1	TRBJ1-2	many	-	TGCAGCGTTGATCGAAATACTAACTATGGCTACACCTTC	CSVDRNTNYGYTF
TRBV29-1	TRBJ1-2	-	-	TGCAGCGTTGAGGACACGGAGGCCAACTATGGCTACACCTTC	CSVEDTEANYGYTF
TRBV30	TRBJ2-1	-	-	TGTGCCTGGAGTCGGACGGACAATGAGCAGTTCTTC	CAWSRTDNEQFF
TRBV7-2	TRBJ1-5	-	-	TGTGCCAGCAGCTTATCGTGGGACTCTCAGCCCCAGCATTTT	CASSLSWDSQPQHF
TRBV3-1	TRBJ2-1	many	TRBD2	TGTGCCAGCAGCCAAGACGACGGGGGGGCGGGTTACAATGAGCAGTTCTTC	CASSQDDGGAGYNEQFF